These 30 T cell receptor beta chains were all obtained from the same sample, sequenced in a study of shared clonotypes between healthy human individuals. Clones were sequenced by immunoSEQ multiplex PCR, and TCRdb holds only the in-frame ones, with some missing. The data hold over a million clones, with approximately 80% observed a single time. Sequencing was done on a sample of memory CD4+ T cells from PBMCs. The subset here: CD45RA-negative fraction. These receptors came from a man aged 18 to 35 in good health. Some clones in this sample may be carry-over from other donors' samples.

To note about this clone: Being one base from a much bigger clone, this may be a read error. CDR3 DNA sequence: TGTGCCAGCGCTGGCGGGCCGAGCTCCTACGAGCAGTACTTC. Its protein product is CASAGGPSSYEQYF. The chain recombines TRBV11-2 with TRBJ2-7; D is possibly TRBD2 (5 bases). There are 14 residues in the CDR3. Germline lookup yields CDR1 SGHAT and CDR2 FQNNGV. Deletions cut 8 bases from V and 0 bases from J, with 14 bases between.

The CDR3 reads CASSVDPGVDGEGDTQYF. The CDR3 DNA reads TGTGCCAGCAGCGTAGATCCGGGAGTAGATGGGGAGGGAGATACGCAGTATTTT. This rearrangement joins TRBV9 to TRBJ2-3; 7 bases align to TRBD2. This CDR3 has 18 amino acids. V shed 0 bases and J 5 bases; nucleotides not matched to a gene: 15. Germline V gives CDR1 SGDLS, CDR2 YYNGEE.

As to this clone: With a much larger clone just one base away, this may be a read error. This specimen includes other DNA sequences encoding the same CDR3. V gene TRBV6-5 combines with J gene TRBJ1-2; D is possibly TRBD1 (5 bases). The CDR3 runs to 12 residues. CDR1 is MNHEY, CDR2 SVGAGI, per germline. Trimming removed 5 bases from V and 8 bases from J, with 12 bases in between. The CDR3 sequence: CASSDGGRGYTF. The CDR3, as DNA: TGTGCCAGCAGTGACGGGGGTAGGGGCTACACCTTC.

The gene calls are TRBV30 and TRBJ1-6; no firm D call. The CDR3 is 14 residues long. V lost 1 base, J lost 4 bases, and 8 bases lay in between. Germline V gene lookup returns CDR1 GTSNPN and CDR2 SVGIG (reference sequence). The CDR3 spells CAWSDTSYNSPLHF. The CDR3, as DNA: TGTGCCTGGAGTGATACAAGTTATAATTCACCCCTCCACTTT.

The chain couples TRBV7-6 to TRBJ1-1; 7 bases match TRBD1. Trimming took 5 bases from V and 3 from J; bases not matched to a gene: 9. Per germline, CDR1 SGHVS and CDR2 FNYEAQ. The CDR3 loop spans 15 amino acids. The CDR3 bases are TGTGCCAGCAGCCTGGTAGGGGGCGCAGACACTGAAGCTTTCTTT. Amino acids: CASSLVGGADTEAFF.

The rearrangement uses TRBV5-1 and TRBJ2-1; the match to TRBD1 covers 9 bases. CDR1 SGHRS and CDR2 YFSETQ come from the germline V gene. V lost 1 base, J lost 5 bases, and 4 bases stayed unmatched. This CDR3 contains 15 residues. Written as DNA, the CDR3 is TGCGCCAGCAGCTTGCTACAGGGGGCCCACAATGAGCAGTTCTTC. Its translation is CASSLLQGAHNEQFF.

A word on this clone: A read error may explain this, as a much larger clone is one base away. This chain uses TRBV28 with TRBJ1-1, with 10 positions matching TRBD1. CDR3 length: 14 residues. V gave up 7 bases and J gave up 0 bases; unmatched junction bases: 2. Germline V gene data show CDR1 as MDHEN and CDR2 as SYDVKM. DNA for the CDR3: TGTGCCAGCAAGGGGACAGGGGTGAACACTGAAGCTTTCTTT. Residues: CASKGTGVNTEAFF. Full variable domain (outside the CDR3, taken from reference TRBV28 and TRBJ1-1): DVKVTQSSRYLVKRTGEKVFLECVQDMDHENMFWYRQDPGLGLRLIYFSYDVKMKEKGDIPEGYSVSREKKERFSLILESASTNQTSMYLCASKGTGVNTEAFFGQGTRLTVV.

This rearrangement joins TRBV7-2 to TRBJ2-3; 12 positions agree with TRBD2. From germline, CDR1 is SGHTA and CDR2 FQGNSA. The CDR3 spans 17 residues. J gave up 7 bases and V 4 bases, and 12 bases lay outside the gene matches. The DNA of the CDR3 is TGTGCCAGCAGCTCCAGGACTAGCGGGATCTCCCCCTATACGCAGTATTTT. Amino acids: CASSSRTSGISPYTQYF. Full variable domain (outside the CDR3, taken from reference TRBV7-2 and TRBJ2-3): GAGVSQSPSNKVTEKGKDVELRCDPISGHTALYWYRQSLGQGLEFLIYFQGNSAPDKSGLPSDRFSAERTGGSVSTLTIQRTQQEDSAVYLCASSSRTSGISPYTQYFGPGTRLTVL.

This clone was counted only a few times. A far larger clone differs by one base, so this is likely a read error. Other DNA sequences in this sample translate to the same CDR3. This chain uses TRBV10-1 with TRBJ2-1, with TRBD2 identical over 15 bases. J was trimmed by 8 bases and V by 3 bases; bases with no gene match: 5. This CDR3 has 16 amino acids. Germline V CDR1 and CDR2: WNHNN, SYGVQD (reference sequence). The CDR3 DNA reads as TGCGCCAGCAGTGAAGGGGGGACTAGCGGGAGGTATGAGCAGTTCTTC. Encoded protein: CASSEGGTSGRYEQFF.

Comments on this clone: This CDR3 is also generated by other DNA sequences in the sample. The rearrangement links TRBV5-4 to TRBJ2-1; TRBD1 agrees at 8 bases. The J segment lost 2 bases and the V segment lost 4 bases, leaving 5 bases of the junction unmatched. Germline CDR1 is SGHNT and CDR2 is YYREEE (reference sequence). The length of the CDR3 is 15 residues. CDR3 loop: CASSPGQGTYNEQFF. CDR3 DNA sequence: TGTGCCAGCAGCCCCGGACAGGGAACCTACAATGAGCAGTTCTTC.

The CDR3 region is CASSQLAGGSDTQYF. CDR3 bases: TGCGCCAGCAGCCAACTAGCGGGAGGGTCAGATACGCAGTATTTT. The rearrangement joins TRBV4-3 to TRBJ2-3; 12 nucleotides agree with TRBD2. Germline V CDR1 and CDR2: LGHNA, YSLEER. The CDR3 is 15 amino acids. V dropped 2 bases and J dropped 4; count of bases not matched to a gene: 1.

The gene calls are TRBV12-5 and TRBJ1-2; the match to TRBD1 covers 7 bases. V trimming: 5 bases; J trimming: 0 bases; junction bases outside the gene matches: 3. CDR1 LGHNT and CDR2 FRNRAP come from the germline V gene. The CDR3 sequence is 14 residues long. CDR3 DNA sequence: TGTGCTAGTGGTGGGCAGGGGGCTAACTATGGCTACACCTTC. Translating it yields CASGGQGANYGYTF.

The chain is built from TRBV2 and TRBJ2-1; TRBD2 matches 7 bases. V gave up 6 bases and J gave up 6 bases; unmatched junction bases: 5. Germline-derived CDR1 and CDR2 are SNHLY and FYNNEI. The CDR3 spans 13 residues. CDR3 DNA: TGTGCCAGCAGGGTGACTAGCCGCAATGAGCAGTTCTTC. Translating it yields CASRVTSRNEQFF. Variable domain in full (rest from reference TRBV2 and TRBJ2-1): EPEVTQTPSHQVTQMGQEVILRCVPISNHLYFYWYRQILGQKVEFLVSFYNNEISEKSEIFDDQFSVERPDGSNFTLKIRSTKLEDSAMYFCASRVTSRNEQFFGPGTRLTVL.

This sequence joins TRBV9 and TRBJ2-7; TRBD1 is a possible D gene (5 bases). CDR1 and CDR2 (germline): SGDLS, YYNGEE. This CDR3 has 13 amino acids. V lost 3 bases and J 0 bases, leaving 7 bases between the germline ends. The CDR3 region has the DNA TGTGCCAGCAGCGAGGGGTTCTCCTACGAGCAGTACTTC. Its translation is CASSEGFSYEQYF.

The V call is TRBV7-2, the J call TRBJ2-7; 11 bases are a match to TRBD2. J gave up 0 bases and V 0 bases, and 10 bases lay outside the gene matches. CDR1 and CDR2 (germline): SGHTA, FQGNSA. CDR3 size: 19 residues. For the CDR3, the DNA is TGTGCCAGCAGCTTAGCGGGACTAGCGGACCGTGAAAGCTCCTACGAGCAGTACTTC. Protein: CASSLAGLADRESSYEQYF.

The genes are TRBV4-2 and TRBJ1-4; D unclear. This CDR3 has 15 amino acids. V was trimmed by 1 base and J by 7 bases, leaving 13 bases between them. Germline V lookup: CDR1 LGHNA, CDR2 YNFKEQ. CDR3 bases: TGTGCCAGCAGCCAAGTTTTATTCAGGACTGAAAAACTGTTTTTT. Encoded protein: CASSQVLFRTEKLFF.

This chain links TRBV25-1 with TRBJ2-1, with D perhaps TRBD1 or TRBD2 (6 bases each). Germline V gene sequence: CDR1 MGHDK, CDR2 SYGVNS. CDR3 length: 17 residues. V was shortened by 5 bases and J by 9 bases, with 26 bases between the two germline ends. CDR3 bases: TGTGCCAGCAGTCGACTCGGTGGGCAGGGGATTAGCGGTGAGCAGTTCTTC. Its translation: CASSRLGGQGISGEQFF.

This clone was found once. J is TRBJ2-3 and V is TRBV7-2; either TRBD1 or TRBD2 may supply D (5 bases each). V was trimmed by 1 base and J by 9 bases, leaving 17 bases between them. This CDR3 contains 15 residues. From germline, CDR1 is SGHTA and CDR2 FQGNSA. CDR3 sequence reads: CASSLVSWDPSTQYF. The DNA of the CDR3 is TGTGCCAGCAGCTTAGTATCCTGGGACCCCAGCACGCAGTATTTT. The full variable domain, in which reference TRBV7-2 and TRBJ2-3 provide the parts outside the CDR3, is GAGVSQSPSNKVTEKGKDVELRCDPISGHTALYWYRQSLGQGLEFLIYFQGNSAPDKSGLPSDRFSAERTGGSVSTLTIQRTQQEDSAVYLCASSLVSWDPSTQYFGPGTRLTVL.

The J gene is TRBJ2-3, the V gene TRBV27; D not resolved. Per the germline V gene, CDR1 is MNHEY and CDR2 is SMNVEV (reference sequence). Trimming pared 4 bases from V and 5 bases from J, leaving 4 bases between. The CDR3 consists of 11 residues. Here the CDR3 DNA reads TGTGCCAGCAGTTCTGAAGATACGCAGTATTTT. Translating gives CASSSEDTQYF.

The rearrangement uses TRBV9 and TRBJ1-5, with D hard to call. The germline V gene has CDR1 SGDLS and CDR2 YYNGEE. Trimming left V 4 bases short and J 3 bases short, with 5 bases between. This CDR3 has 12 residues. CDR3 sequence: CASSKDNQPQHF. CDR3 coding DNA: TGTGCCAGCAGCAAAGACAATCAGCCCCAGCATTTT.

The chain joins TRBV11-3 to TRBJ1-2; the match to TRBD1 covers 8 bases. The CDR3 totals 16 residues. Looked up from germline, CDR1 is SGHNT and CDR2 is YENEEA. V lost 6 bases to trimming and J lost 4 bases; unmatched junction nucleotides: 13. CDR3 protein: CASRYQNRGVSYGYTF. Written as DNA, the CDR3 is TGTGCCAGCAGGTACCAGAACAGGGGGGTTAGCTATGGCTACACCTTC.

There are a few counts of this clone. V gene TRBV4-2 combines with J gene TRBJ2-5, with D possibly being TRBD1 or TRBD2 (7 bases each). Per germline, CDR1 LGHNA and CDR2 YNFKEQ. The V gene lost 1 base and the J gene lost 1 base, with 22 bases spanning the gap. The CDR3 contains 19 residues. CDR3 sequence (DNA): TGTGCCAGCAGCCAAGTTCAATTTGGCGTCAGGGGGGGCCAAGAGACCCAGTACTTC. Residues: CASSQVQFGVRGGQETQYF.

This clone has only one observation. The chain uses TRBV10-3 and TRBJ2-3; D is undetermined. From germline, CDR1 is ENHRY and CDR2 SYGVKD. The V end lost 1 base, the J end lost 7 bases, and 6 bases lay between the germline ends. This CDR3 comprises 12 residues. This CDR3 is CAISELRHTQYF. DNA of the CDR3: TGTGCCATCAGTGAGTTAAGGCATACGCAGTATTTT.

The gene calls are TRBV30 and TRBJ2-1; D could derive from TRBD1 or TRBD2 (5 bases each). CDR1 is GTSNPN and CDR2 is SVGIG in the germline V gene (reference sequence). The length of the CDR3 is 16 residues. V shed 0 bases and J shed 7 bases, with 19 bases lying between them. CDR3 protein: CAWSVLVGDVGNEQFF. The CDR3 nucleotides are TGTGCCTGGAGTGTCTTGGTTGGGGACGTGGGTAATGAGCAGTTCTTC.

The CDR3 nucleotides are TGTGCCAGCAGTTTACCGGGACCCAATAATTCACCCCTCCACTTT. Translation gives CASSLPGPNNSPLHF. The V gene is TRBV25-1, the J gene TRBJ1-6, with D perhaps matching TRBD1 (5 bases). Germline values: CDR1 MGHDK, CDR2 SYGVNS. The V gene lost 5 bases and the J gene lost 5 bases, with 13 bases spanning the gap. The CDR3 has 15 residues.

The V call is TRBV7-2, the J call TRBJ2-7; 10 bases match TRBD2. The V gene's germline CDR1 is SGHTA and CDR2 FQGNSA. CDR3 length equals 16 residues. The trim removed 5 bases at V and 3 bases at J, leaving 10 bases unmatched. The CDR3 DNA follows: TGTGCCAGCAGCCCCGGACGGTCTAGCGGGAGCTACGAGCAGTACTTC. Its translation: CASSPGRSSGSYEQYF.

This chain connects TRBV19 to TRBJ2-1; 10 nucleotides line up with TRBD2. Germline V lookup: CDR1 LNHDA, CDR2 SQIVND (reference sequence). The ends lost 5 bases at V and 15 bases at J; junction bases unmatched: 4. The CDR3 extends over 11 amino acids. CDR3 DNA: TGTGCCAGTAGTGTTCTAGCGGGAGTGTTCTTC. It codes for CASSVLAGVFF.

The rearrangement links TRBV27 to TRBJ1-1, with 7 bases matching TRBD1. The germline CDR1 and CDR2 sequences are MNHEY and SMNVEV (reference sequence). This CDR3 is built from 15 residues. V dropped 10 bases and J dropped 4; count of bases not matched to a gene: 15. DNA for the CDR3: TGTGCCACAGGGGAAGACAGGGTAACGGGCACTGAAGCTTTCTTT. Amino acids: CATGEDRVTGTEAFF.

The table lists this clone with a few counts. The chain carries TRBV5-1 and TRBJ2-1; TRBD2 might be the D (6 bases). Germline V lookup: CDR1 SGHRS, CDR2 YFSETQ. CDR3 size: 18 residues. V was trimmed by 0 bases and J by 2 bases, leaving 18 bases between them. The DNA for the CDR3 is TGCGCCAGCAGCTTGGTATCAGTGAGCGGGCCAACCTACAATGAGCAGTTCTTC. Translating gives CASSLVSVSGPTYNEQFF.

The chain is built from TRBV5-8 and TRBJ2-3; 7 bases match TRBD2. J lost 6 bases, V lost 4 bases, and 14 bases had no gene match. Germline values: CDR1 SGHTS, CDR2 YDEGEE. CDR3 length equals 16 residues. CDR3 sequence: CASSPEGLAAFDTQYF. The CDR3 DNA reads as TGTGCCAGCAGCCCCGAGGGGCTAGCGGCGTTTGATACGCAGTATTTT.